This T cell receptor beta chain was documented in a study of regulatory T cells in long-lasting Graves disease. Looking at the study overall: For under 3 months, newly diagnosed Graves' patients had been taking antithyroid drugs.

Overall study results and limits: With persistent disease, TRBV28, TRBJ1-2 and TRBJ2-5 were the favored segments. Accuracy was possibly reduced by small sample size.

In this sample, this clonotype turned up many times. Antigen specificity is unknown. According to the study, TCR beta libraries were built with iRepertoire HTBI primers and CDR3-region Arm-PCR. TCRdb reanalysed the multiplex PCR reads using MiXCR and keeps one entry per CDR3 protein. The profile shows 540,000 or so distinct CDR3 sequences, 13% of them singletons. The germline CDR1 and CDR2 sequences are SNHLY and FYNNEI. The germline V and J ends were trimmed by 7 bases and 1 base, with 8 bases remaining between them. This CDR3 has 12 residues. The time point here: newly diagnosed GD, antithyroid drugs for less than 3 months. PBMC RNA served as the TCR library source. These records were also assigned to another study, of T cells in Graves' hyperthyroidism and ophthalmopathy. In that study: A model built on 13 V-J features separated ophthalmopathy from stable hyperthyroidism.

The TCR sequence derives from a young man with Graves disease. The genes are TRBV2 and TRBJ2-7; D unclear. This specimen consisted of peripheral blood mononuclear cells (PBMCs), obtained at new diagnosis, from a patient treated with antithyroid drugs. In DNA, the CDR3 is TGTGCCAGCAATCTCAAATCCTACGAGCAGTACTTC. Encoded protein: CASNLKSYEQYF.